This TCR beta chain came from a study of blood T cell repertoires in COVID-19. V shed 0 bases and J shed 10 bases, with 12 bases lying between them. Looked up from germline, CDR1 is LGHNA and CDR2 is YSLEER. The CDR3 consists of 13 residues. The table came from immunoSEQ multiplex PCR; TCRdb's copy has only in-frame clones and leaves some out. The sample carries some 200,000 clones, roughly 87% recorded once. The chain carries TRBV4-3 and TRBJ1-1, with D perhaps TRBD1 (5 bases). This TCR was sampled from a woman aged 25 to 39 who had recovered from COVID-19. The sample taken for sequencing was PBMCs or T cells enriched from blood (not recorded which). CDR3 residues: CASSQETGVGAFF. The DNA for the CDR3 is TGCGCCAGCAGCCAAGAGACGGGGGTAGGAGCTTTCTTT.